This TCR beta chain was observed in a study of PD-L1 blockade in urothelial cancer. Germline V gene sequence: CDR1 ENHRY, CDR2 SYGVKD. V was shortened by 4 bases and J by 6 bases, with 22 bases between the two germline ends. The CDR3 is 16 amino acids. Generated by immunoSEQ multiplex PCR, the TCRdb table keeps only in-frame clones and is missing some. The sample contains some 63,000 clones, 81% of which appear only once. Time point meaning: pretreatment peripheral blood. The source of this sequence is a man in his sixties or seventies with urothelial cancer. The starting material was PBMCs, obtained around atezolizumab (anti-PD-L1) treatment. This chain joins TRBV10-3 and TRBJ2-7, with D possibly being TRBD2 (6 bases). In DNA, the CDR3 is TGTGCCATCAGTGGACAGCCTCGGGCGGGGTATGGCGAGCAGTACTTC. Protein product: CAISGQPRAGYGEQYF.